A single sample gave rise to the 15 T cell receptor beta chains below, sequenced in a study of blood T cell repertoires in COVID-19. Sequencing used immunoSEQ multiplex PCR; TCRdb keeps in-frame clones, though not all of them. Of under 200,000 clones in the sample, 86% were seen once. Sequenced material: PBMCs or T cells enriched from blood (not recorded which). The source is a man between 35 and 55 years old with acute COVID-19.

The chain has TRBV19 and TRBJ2-1; D not certain. Germline V gene lookup returns CDR1 LNHDA and CDR2 SQIVND (reference sequence). V lost 7 bases and J lost 0, with 16 bases in between. This CDR3 has 16 residues. Here the CDR3 DNA reads TGTGCCAGTAAATATGGAGCGCAAAGCTCCTACAATGAGCAGTTCTTC. It is translated as CASKYGAQSSYNEQFF.

The rearrangement joins TRBV27 to TRBJ2-7, with 7 bases lining up with TRBD1. The CDR3 runs to 15 residues. Trimming cost V 5 bases and J 3 bases; bases outside gene matches: 10. Germline values: CDR1 MNHEY, CDR2 SMNVEV (reference sequence). The CDR3 sequence is CASSPAPGQIYEQYF. Here the CDR3 DNA reads TGTGCCAGCAGTCCCGCACCGGGACAGATCTACGAGCAGTACTTC.

V is TRBV10-1 and J is TRBJ2-1; TRBD2 agrees at 7 bases. V dropped 5 bases and J dropped 3; count of bases not matched to a gene: 10. CDR3 length equals 16 residues. Looked up from germline, CDR1 is WNHNN and CDR2 is SYGVQD (reference sequence). The DNA for the CDR3 is TGCGCCAGCAGTTCTAGAAGCGGGATAAACTACAATGAGCAGTTCTTC. Residues: CASSSRSGINYNEQFF.

The chain joins TRBV6-4 to TRBJ2-1, with 13 bases fitting TRBD2. The V gene's germline CDR1 is MRHNA and CDR2 SNTAGT. V shed 6 bases and J 8 bases; nucleotides not matched to a gene: 7. The CDR3 runs 15 residues. This chain's CDR3 is CASSLLAGGPDEQFF. The CDR3 DNA is TGTGCCAGCAGCTTACTAGCGGGAGGGCCCGATGAGCAGTTCTTC.

J is TRBJ2-1 and V is TRBV15; 9 positions match TRBD2. Germline CDR1 LNHNV, CDR2 YYDKDF (reference sequence). Germline trimming cut 6 bases from V and 8 bases from J; bases unmatched to any gene: 11. The CDR3 consists of 15 residues. CDR3 in amino acids: CATRASSGSLDEQFF. The CDR3 region has the DNA TGTGCCACCAGGGCAAGTAGCGGGAGTTTAGATGAGCAGTTCTTC. The complete variable domain, with remaining parts taken from reference TRBV15 and TRBJ2-1, reads DAMVIQNPRYQVTQFGKPVTLSCSQTLNHNVMYWYQQKSSQAPKLLFHYYDKDFNNEADTPDNFQSRRPNTSFCFLDIRSPGLGDTAMYLCATRASSGSLDEQFFGPGTRLTVL.

The gene calls are TRBV6-1 and TRBJ2-5; D not resolved. V lost 0 bases, J lost 9 bases, and 8 bases lay in between. The germline gives CDR1 MNHNS, CDR2 SASEGT. The CDR3 is made up of 12 amino acids. The CDR3 here is CASSEALLSQYF. The CDR3 DNA reads as TGTGCCAGCAGTGAAGCGCTCCTATCCCAGTACTTC.

J is TRBJ2-7 and V is TRBV6-5; 9 bases line up with TRBD1. The J segment lost 5 bases and the V segment lost 7 bases, leaving 9 bases of the junction unmatched. CDR1 is MNHEY and CDR2 is SVGAGI in the germline V gene. The CDR3 consists of 14 residues. CDR3 protein: CASTDGTGRDEQYF. The CDR3 nucleotides read TGTGCCAGCACAGACGGGACAGGGCGCGACGAGCAGTACTTC.

CDR3 sequence reads: CASSPEAGHSGSPLHF. For the CDR3, the DNA is TGTGCCAGCTCACCAGAAGCAGGGCATTCAGGATCACCCCTCCACTTT. The genes are TRBV18 and TRBJ1-6, with a tentative D call TRBD1 (5 bases). The CDR3 is made up of 16 amino acids. V was cut by 2 bases and J by 10 bases, with 18 bases left in between. Germline assignment: CDR1 KGHSH and CDR2 LQKENI.

V is TRBV28 and J is TRBJ1-4; the D is unclear. Per the germline V gene, CDR1 is MDHEN and CDR2 is SYDVKM. Trimming left V 4 bases short and J 7 bases short, with 13 bases between. The CDR3 contains 14 residues. The CDR3 DNA reads TGTGCCAGCAGTTCAACCTTCGAGGGTGAAAAACTGTTTTTT. Its protein is CASSSTFEGEKLFF.

J is TRBJ1-4 and V is TRBV7-9; TRBD1 matches 9 bases. The germline V gene encodes CDR1 SEHNR and CDR2 FQNEAQ (reference sequence). CDR3 size: 13 residues. V lost 4 bases, J lost 9 bases, and 3 bases stayed unmatched. CDR3 residues: CASSSDRGQKLFF. CDR3 sequence (DNA): TGTGCCAGCAGCTCGGACAGGGGCCAAAAACTGTTTTTT.

The CDR3 DNA sequence: TGTGCCAGCAGCTCCTCCGGAGACTCACCCCTCCACTTT. It encodes CASSSSGDSPLHF. The V call is TRBV11-2, the J call TRBJ1-6; D uncertain. The CDR3 extends over 13 amino acids. CDR1 is SGHAT, CDR2 FQNNGV, per germline. V was pared by 4 bases and J by 10 bases, with 11 bases between.

This clone was counted once. The chain links TRBV5-1 to TRBJ2-2; 12 nucleotides align to TRBD1. The trim removed 4 bases at V and 6 bases at J, leaving 4 bases unmatched. The CDR3 length is 15 residues. CDR1 SGHRS and CDR2 YFSETQ come from the germline V gene. The CDR3 DNA sequence: TGCGCCAGCAGCACGGGACAGGGGGCAGCCGGGGAGCTGTTTTTT. Residues: CASSTGQGAAGELFF.

The chain is built from TRBV13 and TRBJ2-1, with TRBD2 identical over 13 bases. The CDR3 covers 16 residues. V was clipped by 5 bases and J by 3 bases; unmatched bases: 4. Per the germline V gene, CDR1 is PRHDT and CDR2 is FYEKMQ (reference sequence). CDR3 residues: CASSPRTSGSYNEQFF. CDR3 bases: TGTGCCAGCAGCCCCCGGACTAGCGGGAGCTACAATGAGCAGTTCTTC.

This chain links TRBV7-8 with TRBJ2-5; possible D gene TRBD2, 7 bases. The CDR3 is made up of 14 amino acids. Deletions cut 7 bases from V and 5 bases from J, with 17 bases between. Per the germline V gene, CDR1 is SGHVS and CDR2 is FQNEAQ. In DNA form, the CDR3 reads TGTGCCAGCACCCCGGGGGGCAGTGGGGAGACCCAGTACTTC. Its translation: CASTPGGSGETQYF.

The V call is TRBV28, the J call TRBJ1-5; possibly TRBD1 for D (5 bases). Germline V gene sequence: CDR1 MDHEN, CDR2 SYDVKM. Trimming took off 8 bases at V and 7 bases at J, with 15 bases between the two ends. The CDR3 length is 13 residues. The CDR3 DNA is TGTGCCAGCCAAATCGTAGGGGTCCAGCCCCAGCATTTT. Translated, it gives CASQIVGVQPQHF.